The next 29 T cell receptor beta chains were all read from a single sample in a study of vaccination effects on CD4 cells after COVID-19. Sequencing used immunoSEQ multiplex PCR; TCRdb keeps in-frame clones, though not all of them. The sample shows tens of thousands of clones, approximately 70% of them seen only once. Antigen-specific CD4+ T cells were expanded with viral peptide pools in the ViraFEST assay before sequencing. Between days 9 and 10 of culture, CD4+ T cells were separated out. SARS-CoV-2 infection was confirmed by PCR in the person between March and December 2020. These receptors have no identified antigens. Sequences were derived from CD4+ T cells from PBMCs cultured with a peptide pool, sampled before COVID-19 vaccination. The source is a human donor who had a prior SARS-CoV-2 infection.

This chain uses TRBV15 with TRBJ2-1; TRBD2 matches 9 bases. The CDR3 length is 22 residues. Germline V lookup: CDR1 LNHNV, CDR2 YYDKDF (reference sequence). Trimming cost V 1 base and J 7 bases; bases outside gene matches: 26. The CDR3 is CATSRVREGLFVSDRGQNEQFF. The CDR3 DNA reads as TGTGCCACCAGCAGAGTGCGGGAGGGCCTCTTTGTTTCAGATCGGGGTCAAAATGAGCAGTTCTTC.

This rearrangement joins TRBV6-5 to TRBJ2-3; perhaps TRBD1 as D (6 bases). Germline V gene data show CDR1 as MNHEY and CDR2 as SVGAGI. This CDR3 is 15 amino acids long. Trimming took 4 bases from V and 1 from J, leaving 12 bases between them. This CDR3 reads CASSWSGTRTDTQYF. In nucleotides, the CDR3 is TGTGCCAGCAGTTGGAGTGGGACACGCACAGATACGCAGTATTTT.

This clone was detected only once. This chain uses TRBV28 with TRBJ2-7; 8 bases align to TRBD2. With V trimmed by 5 bases and J by 7 bases, 13 bases remained unmatched. This CDR3 spans 15 amino acids. CDR1 and CDR2 from the germline V gene are MDHEN and SYDVKM. This CDR3 is CASSHGGGEGGEQYF. CDR3 DNA sequence: TGTGCCAGCAGTCACGGGGGGGGAGAAGGGGGAGAGCAGTACTTC.

The V call is TRBV6-2 or TRBV6-3, the J call TRBJ1-1; D is possibly TRBD1 (5 bases). The CDR3 runs 15 residues. Germline V lookup: CDR1 MNHEY, CDR2 SVGEGT. Trimming removed 2 bases at V and 2 bases at J, with 12 bases between. The CDR3 sequence: CASSYPRDGNTEAFF. The CDR3 DNA sequence: TGTGCCAGCAGTTACCCCAGGGACGGTAACACTGAAGCTTTCTTT.

V and J are TRBV7-9 and TRBJ1-5; possible D gene TRBD1, 5 bases. This CDR3 spans 15 amino acids. Germline V CDR1 and CDR2: SEHNR, FQNEAQ (reference sequence). Trimming shortened V by 3 bases and J by 4 bases, and 13 bases separated the two germline ends. CDR3 protein: CASSFIRDWNQPQHF. The CDR3, as DNA: TGTGCCAGCAGCTTTATAAGGGACTGGAATCAGCCCCAGCATTTT.

This sequence joins TRBV9 and TRBJ1-1; no definite D call. The germline V gene has CDR1 SGDLS and CDR2 YYNGEE. The CDR3 contains 14 residues. V lost 0 bases, J lost 4 bases, and 10 bases lay in between. CDR3: CASSVAPKFTEAFF. CDR3 nucleotides: TGTGCCAGCAGCGTAGCCCCCAAGTTCACTGAAGCTTTCTTT.

The V gene is TRBV2, the J gene TRBJ1-1; 7 bases agree with TRBD1. Germline-derived CDR1 and CDR2 are SNHLY and FYNNEI. V was clipped by 7 bases and J by 5 bases; unmatched bases: 7. The CDR3 runs to 13 residues. The DNA of the CDR3 is TGTGCCAGCAACCTTAACAGGGGAACTGAAGCTTTCTTT. Translating it yields CASNLNRGTEAFF.

The J gene is TRBJ2-7, the V gene TRBV4-2, with TRBD1 matching 9 bases. The CDR3 runs 15 residues. The V gene end was trimmed by 4 bases and the J gene end by 5 bases; junction bases not matched to a gene: 9. CDR1 and CDR2 (germline): LGHNA, YNFKEQ. In DNA form, the CDR3 reads TGTGCCAGCAGCCGGGCGGGACAGGGTAAAAACGAGCAGTACTTC. As protein: CASSRAGQGKNEQYF.

This rearrangement joins TRBV20-1 to TRBJ2-5, with unresolved D. CDR3 size: 11 residues. The germline gives CDR1 DFQATT, CDR2 SNEGSKA (reference sequence). The germline V and J ends were trimmed by 6 bases and 7 bases, with 12 bases remaining between them. This CDR3 reads CSAPVLRTQYF. The CDR3 region has the DNA TGCAGTGCCCCTGTTCTTAGGACCCAGTACTTC.

V gene TRBV27 combines with J gene TRBJ2-5; D is possibly TRBD2 (7 bases). Germline values: CDR1 MNHEY, CDR2 SMNVEV (reference sequence). This CDR3 comprises 15 residues. The V end was cut by 6 bases, the J end by 4 bases, with 18 bases between. The CDR3 nucleotides read TGTGCCAGCAGACCTGCAGGGGCGGGGGCAGAGACCCAGTACTTC. This sequence encodes CASRPAGAGAETQYF.

The rearrangement links TRBV29-1 to TRBJ2-5; 7 bases fit TRBD1. The CDR3 runs 12 residues. The germline V gene has CDR1 SQVTM and CDR2 ANQGSEA. Germline trimming cut 7 bases from V and 2 bases from J; bases unmatched to any gene: 4. CDR3 in amino acids: CSAGQKQETQYF. The CDR3 DNA is TGCAGCGCGGGACAGAAACAAGAGACCCAGTACTTC.

The chain carries TRBV5-1 and TRBJ2-3, with 7 bases that match TRBD1. The germline CDR1 and CDR2 sequences are SGHRS and YFSETQ. V lost 4 bases, J lost 2 bases, and 19 bases stayed unmatched. This CDR3 is built from 19 residues. The CDR3 bases are TGCGCCAGCAGCCGGGTTCCTACTACCGGGACAGATCACACAGATACGCAGTATTTT. This translates into CASSRVPTTGTDHTDTQYF.

This clone was seen more than once but under ten times. The chain is built from TRBV21-1 and TRBJ1-3; the table's TRBD1 call for D was not verified on the DNA. TRBV21-1 is described as a pseudogene. There are 17 residues in the CDR3. The CDR3 reads CASSKEGKTSGGNTIYF. In nucleotides, the CDR3 is TGTGCCAGCAGCAAAGAGGGGAAAACTTCTGGAGGAAACACCATATATTTT.

The chain carries TRBV27 and TRBJ1-1; 9 bases are a match to TRBD1. Trimming took 6 bases from V and 1 from J; bases not matched to a gene: 12. The CDR3 has 17 amino acids. The V gene's germline CDR1 is MNHEY and CDR2 SMNVEV (reference sequence). The chain's CDR3 is CASSLGNRGRGNTEAFF. The CDR3 DNA reads as TGTGCCAGCAGCCTCGGGAACAGGGGGCGAGGGAACACTGAAGCTTTCTTT.

The CDR3 region is CASSVEGAGANVLTF. Here the CDR3 DNA reads TGTGCCAGCAGCGTAGAAGGGGCTGGGGCCAACGTCCTGACTTTC. The V gene is TRBV2, the J gene TRBJ2-6, with D possibly TRBD1 on 5 matching bases. V lost 6 bases and J 2 bases, leaving 11 bases between the germline ends. Germline CDR1 reads SNHLY; CDR2 reads FYNNEI. The CDR3 covers 15 residues.

This sequence joins TRBV10-3 and TRBJ1-1; perhaps TRBD1 as D (5 bases). There are 14 residues in the CDR3. Trimming cost V 2 bases and J 4 bases, with 11 bases left between them. Germline CDR1 ENHRY, CDR2 SYGVKD. The CDR3 DNA reads TGTGCCATCAGTGAGGAGGGGTTAGGCACTGAAGCTTTCTTT. Amino acid sequence: CAISEEGLGTEAFF.

This chain connects TRBV30 to TRBJ1-2; no reliable D call. Per the germline V gene, CDR1 is GTSNPN and CDR2 is SVGIG (reference sequence). The V end was cut by 0 bases, the J end by 4 bases, with 6 bases between. The CDR3 contains 12 residues. CDR3 coding DNA: TGTGCCTGGAGTGTAAGTCGCTATGGCTACACCTTC. Protein product: CAWSVSRYGYTF.

CDR3: CASSQDPGFNNEQFF. In DNA, the CDR3 is TGTGCCAGCAGCCAAGATCCTGGGTTCAACAATGAGCAGTTCTTC. V gene TRBV3-1 (or the pseudogene TRBV3-2) combines with J gene TRBJ2-1; no reliable D call. The CDR3 extends over 15 amino acids. V lost 0 bases and J lost 5, with 11 bases in between. From germline, CDR1 is LGHDT and CDR2 YNNKEL (reference sequence).

This chain connects TRBV4-1 to TRBJ2-3; 7 bases line up with TRBD2. CDR1 is MGHRA, CDR2 YSYEKL, per germline. With 5 bases clipped from V and 2 bases from J, the junction kept 7 bases outside the gene matches. The CDR3 consists of 15 residues. CDR3 in amino acids: CASSRRESNTDTQYF. The CDR3 DNA reads as TGCGCCAGCAGCAGGCGGGAGAGCAACACAGATACGCAGTATTTT.

The V and J genes are TRBV30 and TRBJ1-1; D uncertain. Germline V gene lookup returns CDR1 GTSNPN and CDR2 SVGIG (reference sequence). There are 12 residues in the CDR3. Trimming shortened V by 2 bases and J by 4 bases, and 8 bases separated the two germline ends. Here the CDR3 DNA reads TGTGCCTGGAGTAGGAAGTTCACTGAAGCTTTCTTT. Its translation is CAWSRKFTEAFF.

The table lists this clone with a few counts. The rearrangement uses TRBV5-1 and TRBJ2-7; D gene ambiguous. The CDR3 loop spans 15 amino acids. Germline-derived CDR1 and CDR2 are SGHRS and YFSETQ. V lost 4 bases and J lost 4, with 18 bases in between. Here the CDR3 DNA reads TGCGCCAGCAGCCCGCGGCCTCCCACCACTTACGAGCAGTACTTC. It encodes CASSPRPPTTYEQYF. The whole variable domain, filled in from reference TRBV5-1 and TRBJ2-7, reads KAGVTQTPRYLIKTRGQQVTLSCSPISGHRSVSWYQQTPGQGLQFLFEYFSETQRNKGNFPGRFSGRQFSNSRSEMNVSTLELGDSALYLCASSPRPPTTYEQYFGPGTRLTVT.

The chain couples TRBV5-1 to TRBJ2-3; no reliable D call. The V and J ends lost 1 base and 6 bases respectively, with 6 bases between them. Germline V lookup: CDR1 SGHRS, CDR2 YFSETQ. The CDR3 is made up of 12 amino acids. The CDR3 is CASSLLTDTQYF. The CDR3 nucleotides are TGCGCCAGCAGCTTGTTGACGGATACGCAGTATTTT.

The V call is TRBV9, the J call TRBJ2-3; a possible D gene is TRBD2 (6 bases). Deletions cut 1 base from V and 8 bases from J, with 14 bases between. The CDR3 length is 14 residues. Germline values: CDR1 SGDLS, CDR2 YYNGEE. The CDR3 region is CASSVLERAGTQYF. The DNA for the CDR3 is TGTGCCAGCAGCGTATTGGAGCGGGCGGGTACGCAGTATTTT.

This sequence joins TRBV7-6 and TRBJ2-3; 7 positions match TRBD1. The CDR3 is 15 amino acids. The germline V gene encodes CDR1 SGHVS and CDR2 FNYEAQ. V shed 2 bases, J shed 5 bases, and the junction held 7 bases outside the gene matches. The CDR3: CASSLSRGLGDTQYF. The CDR3 DNA reads as TGTGCCAGCAGCTTATCGAGGGGGCTGGGAGATACGCAGTATTTT.

The CDR3 nucleotides are TGTGCCAGCAGGGGACTAGCGGGCCTAAACTCCTACAATGAGCAGTTCTTC. It is translated as CASRGLAGLNSYNEQFF. This chain connects TRBV21-1 to TRBJ2-1; the table's D call, TRBD2, has no DNA check behind it. TRBV21-1 is a listed pseudogene. The CDR3 has 17 residues.

The chain uses TRBV25-1 and TRBJ1-6; D is perhaps TRBD1 (6 bases). Trimming removed 6 bases at V and 4 bases at J, with 10 bases between. Looked up from germline, CDR1 is MGHDK and CDR2 is SYGVNS. The CDR3 spans 14 residues. The CDR3 protein is CASRKTGYNSPLHF. CDR3 DNA sequence: TGTGCCAGCAGAAAAACAGGGTATAATTCACCCCTCCACTTT.

This rearrangement joins TRBV4-1 to TRBJ2-3; D gene uncertain. The CDR3 contains 15 residues. V was trimmed by 4 bases and J by 4 bases, leaving 15 bases between them. CDR1 and CDR2 (germline): MGHRA, YSYEKL. The CDR3 sequence is CASSPHPRVPDTQYF. The CDR3 coding sequence is TGCGCCAGCAGCCCCCACCCCCGGGTTCCAGATACGCAGTATTTT.

This clone was counted once. The V call is TRBV5-5, the J call TRBJ1-1; D is perhaps TRBD1 (5 bases). Germline CDR1 SGHKS, CDR2 YYEKEE (reference sequence). CDR3 size: 15 residues. Trimming pared 3 bases from V and 4 bases from J, leaving 16 bases between. Here the CDR3 reads CASSSNGGWGTEAFF. The CDR3 DNA reads TGTGCCAGCAGCTCAAATGGGGGTTGGGGCACTGAAGCTTTCTTT.

The sample holds one count of this clone. The rearrangement joins TRBV7-2 to TRBJ1-1; D uncertain. There are 13 residues in the CDR3. Germline V gives CDR1 SGHTA, CDR2 FQGNSA. Trimming left V 5 bases short and J 3 bases short, with 10 bases between. The CDR3 DNA reads TGTGCCAGCAGCCTCCGGGGAGACACTGAAGCTTTCTTT. As protein: CASSLRGDTEAFF.